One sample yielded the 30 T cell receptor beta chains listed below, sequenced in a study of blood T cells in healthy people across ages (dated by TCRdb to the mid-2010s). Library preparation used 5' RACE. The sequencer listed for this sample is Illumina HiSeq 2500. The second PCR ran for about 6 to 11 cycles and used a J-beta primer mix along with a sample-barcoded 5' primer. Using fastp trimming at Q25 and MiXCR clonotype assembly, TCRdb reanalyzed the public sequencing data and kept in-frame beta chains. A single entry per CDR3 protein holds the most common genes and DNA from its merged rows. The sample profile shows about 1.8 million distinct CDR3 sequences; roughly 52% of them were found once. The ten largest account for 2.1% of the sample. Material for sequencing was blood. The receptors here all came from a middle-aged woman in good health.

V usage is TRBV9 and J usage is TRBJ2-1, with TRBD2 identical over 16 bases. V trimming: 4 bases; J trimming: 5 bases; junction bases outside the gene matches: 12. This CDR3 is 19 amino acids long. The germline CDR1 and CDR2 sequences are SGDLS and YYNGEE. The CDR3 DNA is TGTGCCAGCAGCCACCCCACGGGGACTAGCGGGGGGGCAAACAATGAGCAGTTCTTC. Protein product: CASSHPTGTSGGANNEQFF.

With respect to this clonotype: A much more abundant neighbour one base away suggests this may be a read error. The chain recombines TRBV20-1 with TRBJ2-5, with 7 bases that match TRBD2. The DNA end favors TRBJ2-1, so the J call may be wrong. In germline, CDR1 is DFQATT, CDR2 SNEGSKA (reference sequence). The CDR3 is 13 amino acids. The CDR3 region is CSASRLAKETQFF. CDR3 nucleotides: TGCAGTGCTAGCCGACTAGCAAAAGAGACCCAGTTCTTC.

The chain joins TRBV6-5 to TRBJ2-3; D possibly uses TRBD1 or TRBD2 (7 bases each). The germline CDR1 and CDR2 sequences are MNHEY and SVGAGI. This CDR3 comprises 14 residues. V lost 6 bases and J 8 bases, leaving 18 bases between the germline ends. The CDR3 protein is CASSVYQGGGTQYF. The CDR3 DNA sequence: TGTGCCAGCAGCGTCTACCAGGGGGGGGGTACGCAGTATTTT.

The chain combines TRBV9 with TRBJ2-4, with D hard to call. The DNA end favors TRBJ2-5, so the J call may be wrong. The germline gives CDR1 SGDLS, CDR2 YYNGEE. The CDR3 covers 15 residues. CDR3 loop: CASSVAEAVQETQYF. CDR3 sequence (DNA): TGTGCCAGCAGCGTAGCTGAGGCAGTACAAGAGACCCAGTACTTC.

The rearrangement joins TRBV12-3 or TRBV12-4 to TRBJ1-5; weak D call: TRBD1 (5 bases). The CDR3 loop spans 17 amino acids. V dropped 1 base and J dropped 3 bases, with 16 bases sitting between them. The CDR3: CASSLELTGRLNQPQHF. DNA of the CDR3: TGTGCCAGCAGTTTAGAGCTTACAGGACGCCTCAATCAGCCCCAGCATTTT.

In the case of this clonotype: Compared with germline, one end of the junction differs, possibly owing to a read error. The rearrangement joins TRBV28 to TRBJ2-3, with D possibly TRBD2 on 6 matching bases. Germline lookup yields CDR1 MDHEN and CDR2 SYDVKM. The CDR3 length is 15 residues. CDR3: CANSFWGESTDTQYF. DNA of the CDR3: TGTGCCAACAGTTTCTGGGGGGAAAGCACAGATACGCAGTATTTT.

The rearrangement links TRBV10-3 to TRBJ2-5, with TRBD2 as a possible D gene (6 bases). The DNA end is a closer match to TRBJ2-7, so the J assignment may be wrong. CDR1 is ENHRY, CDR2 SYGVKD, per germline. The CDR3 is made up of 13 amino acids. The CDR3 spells CAISERAEGEQYF. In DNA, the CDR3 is TGTGCCATCAGTGAGAGGGCGGAGGGCGAGCAGTACTTC.

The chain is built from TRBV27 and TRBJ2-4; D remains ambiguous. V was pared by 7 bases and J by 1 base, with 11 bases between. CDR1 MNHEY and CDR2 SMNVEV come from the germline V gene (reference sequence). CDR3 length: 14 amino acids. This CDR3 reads CASISLGAKNIQYF. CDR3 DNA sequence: TGTGCCAGCATTTCCCTCGGGGCCAAAAACATTCAGTACTTC.

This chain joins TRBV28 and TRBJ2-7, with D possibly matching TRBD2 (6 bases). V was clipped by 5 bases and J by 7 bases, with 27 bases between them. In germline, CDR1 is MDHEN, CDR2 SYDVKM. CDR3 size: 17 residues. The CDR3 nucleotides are TGTGCCAGCAGTCCCGATCGGTGGGGGGACGTATCGAGGGAGCAGTACTTC. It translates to CASSPDRWGDVSREQYF. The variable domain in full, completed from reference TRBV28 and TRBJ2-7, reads DVKVTQSSRYLVKRTGEKVFLECVQDMDHENMFWYRQDPGLGLRLIYFSYDVKMKEKGDIPEGYSVSREKKERFSLILESASTNQTSMYLCASSPDRWGDVSREQYFGPGTRLTVT.

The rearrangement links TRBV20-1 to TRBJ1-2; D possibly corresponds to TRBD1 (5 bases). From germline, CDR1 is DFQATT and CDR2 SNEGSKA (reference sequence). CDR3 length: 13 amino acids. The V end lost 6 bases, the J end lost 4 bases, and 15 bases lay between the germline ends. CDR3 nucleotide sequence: TGCAGTGCCGGCGAGGGGAGTTCCTATGGCTACACCTTC. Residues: CSAGEGSSYGYTF.

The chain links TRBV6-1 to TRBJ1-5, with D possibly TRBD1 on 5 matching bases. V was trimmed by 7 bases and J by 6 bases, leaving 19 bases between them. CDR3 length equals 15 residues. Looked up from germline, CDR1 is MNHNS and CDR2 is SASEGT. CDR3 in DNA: TGTGCCAGCATCCCAGCAGGGTCGGTTAGTCAGCCCCAGCATTTT. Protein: CASIPAGSVSQPQHF.

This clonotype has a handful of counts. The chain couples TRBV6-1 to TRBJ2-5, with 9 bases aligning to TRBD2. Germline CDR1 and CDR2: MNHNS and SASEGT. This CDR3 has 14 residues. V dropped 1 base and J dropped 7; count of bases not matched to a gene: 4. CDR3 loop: CASSEVWRGGTQYF. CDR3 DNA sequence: TGTGCCAGCAGTGAAGTTTGGCGGGGGGGGACCCAGTACTTC.

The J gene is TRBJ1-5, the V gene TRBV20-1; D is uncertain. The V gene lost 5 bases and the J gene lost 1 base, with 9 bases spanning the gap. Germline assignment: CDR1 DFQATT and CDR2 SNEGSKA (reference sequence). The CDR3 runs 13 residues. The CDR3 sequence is CSAVKGSNQPQHF. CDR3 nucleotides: TGCAGTGCTGTCAAGGGCAGCAATCAGCCCCAGCATTTT.

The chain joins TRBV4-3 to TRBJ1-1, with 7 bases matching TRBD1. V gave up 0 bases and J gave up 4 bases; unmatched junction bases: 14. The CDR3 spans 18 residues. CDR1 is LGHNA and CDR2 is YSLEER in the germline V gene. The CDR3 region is CASSQEAAVRGLGTEAFF. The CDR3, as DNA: TGCGCCAGCAGCCAAGAAGCGGCGGTGAGGGGGCTGGGCACTGAAGCTTTCTTT.

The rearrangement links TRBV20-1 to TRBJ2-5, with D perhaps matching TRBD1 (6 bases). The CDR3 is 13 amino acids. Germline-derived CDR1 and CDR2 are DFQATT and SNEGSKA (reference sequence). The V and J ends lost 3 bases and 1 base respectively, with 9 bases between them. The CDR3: CSASEDSQETQYF. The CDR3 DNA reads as TGCAGTGCTAGCGAGGACAGCCAAGAGACCCAGTACTTC.

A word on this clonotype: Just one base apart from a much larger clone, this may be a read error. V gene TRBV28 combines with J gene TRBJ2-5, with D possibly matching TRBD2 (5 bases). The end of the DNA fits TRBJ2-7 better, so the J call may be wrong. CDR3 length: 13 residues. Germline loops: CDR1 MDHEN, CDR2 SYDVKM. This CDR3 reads CASSDETGYEQYF. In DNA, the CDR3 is TGTGCCAGCAGTGATGAGACGGGATACGAGCAGTACTTC.

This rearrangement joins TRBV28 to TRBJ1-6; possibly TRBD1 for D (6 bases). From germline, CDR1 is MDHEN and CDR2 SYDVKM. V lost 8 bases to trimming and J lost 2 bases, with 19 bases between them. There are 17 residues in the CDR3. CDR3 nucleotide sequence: TGTGCCAGCGACGGCGGACAGCAGACAACCTATAATTCACCCCTCCACTTT. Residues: CASDGGQQTTYNSPLHF.

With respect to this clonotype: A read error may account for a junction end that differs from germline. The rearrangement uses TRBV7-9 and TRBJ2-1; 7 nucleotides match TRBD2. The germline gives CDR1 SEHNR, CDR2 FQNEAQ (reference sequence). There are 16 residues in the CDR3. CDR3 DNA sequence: TGTGCCAGCAGCTTAGACCGACTAGCAGGCTACAATGGGCAGTTCTTC. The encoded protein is CASSLDRLAGYNGQFF.

DNA for the CDR3: TGTGCCAGCAGCTTATCCACTAGCGGGGGGTTACAAGAGACCCAGTACTTC. It is translated as CASSLSTSGGLQETQYF. This chain joins TRBV11-2 and TRBJ2-5, with TRBD2 matching 12 bases. The CDR3 is 17 residues long. Germline CDR1 reads SGHAT; CDR2 reads FQNNGV. The ends lost 2 bases at V and 2 bases at J; junction bases unmatched: 6.

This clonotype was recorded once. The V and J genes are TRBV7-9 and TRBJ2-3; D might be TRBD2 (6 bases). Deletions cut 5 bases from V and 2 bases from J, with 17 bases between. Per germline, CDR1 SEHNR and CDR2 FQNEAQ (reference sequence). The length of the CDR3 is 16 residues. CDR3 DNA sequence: TGTGCCAGCAGCCTGCCCCGGGGGAATCTCACAGATACGCAGTATTTT. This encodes CASSLPRGNLTDTQYF.

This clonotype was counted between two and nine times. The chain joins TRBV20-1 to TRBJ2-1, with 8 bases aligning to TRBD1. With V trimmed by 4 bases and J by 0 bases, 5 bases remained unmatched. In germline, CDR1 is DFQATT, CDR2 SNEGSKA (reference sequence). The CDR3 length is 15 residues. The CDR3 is CSAKDDRGSYNEQFF. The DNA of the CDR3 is TGCAGTGCTAAAGACGACAGGGGCTCCTACAATGAGCAGTTCTTC.

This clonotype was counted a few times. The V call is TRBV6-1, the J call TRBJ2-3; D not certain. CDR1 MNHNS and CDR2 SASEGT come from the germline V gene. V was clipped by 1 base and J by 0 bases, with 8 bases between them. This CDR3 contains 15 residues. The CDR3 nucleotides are TGTGCCAGCAGTGAAGGGGCAGCTAGCACAGATACGCAGTATTTT. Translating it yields CASSEGAASTDTQYF.

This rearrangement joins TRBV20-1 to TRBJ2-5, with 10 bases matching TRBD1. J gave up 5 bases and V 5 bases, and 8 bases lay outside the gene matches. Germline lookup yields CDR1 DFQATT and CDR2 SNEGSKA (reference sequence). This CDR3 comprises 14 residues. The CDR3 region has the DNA TGCAGTGCTTACCCGGGACAGGGGATGGAGACCCAGTACTTC. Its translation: CSAYPGQGMETQYF.

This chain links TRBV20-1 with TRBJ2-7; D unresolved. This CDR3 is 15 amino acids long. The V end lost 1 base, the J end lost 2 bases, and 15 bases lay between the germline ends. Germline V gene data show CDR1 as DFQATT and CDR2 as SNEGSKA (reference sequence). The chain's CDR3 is CSARGQWGMAYEQYF. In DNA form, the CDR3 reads TGCAGTGCTAGAGGGCAGTGGGGTATGGCCTACGAGCAGTACTTC.

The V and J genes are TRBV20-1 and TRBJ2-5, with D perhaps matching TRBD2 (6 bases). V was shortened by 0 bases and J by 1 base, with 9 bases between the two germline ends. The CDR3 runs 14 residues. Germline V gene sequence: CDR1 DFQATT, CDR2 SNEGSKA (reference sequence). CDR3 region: CSARDRGGQETQYF. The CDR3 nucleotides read TGCAGTGCTAGAGATCGGGGAGGCCAAGAGACCCAGTACTTC.

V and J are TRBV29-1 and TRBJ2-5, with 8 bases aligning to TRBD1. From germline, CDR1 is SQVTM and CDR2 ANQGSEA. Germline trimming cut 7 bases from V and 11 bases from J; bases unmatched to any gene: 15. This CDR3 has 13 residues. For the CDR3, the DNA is TGCAGCGGGCAAAAGGACAGGGTCAATGAGCAGTACTTC. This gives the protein CSGQKDRVNEQYF.

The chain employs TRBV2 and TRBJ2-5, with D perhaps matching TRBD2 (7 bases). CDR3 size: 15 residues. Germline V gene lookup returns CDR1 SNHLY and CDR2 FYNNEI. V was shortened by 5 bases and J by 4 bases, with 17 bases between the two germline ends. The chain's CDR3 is CASSLGGVEAETQYF. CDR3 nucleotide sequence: TGTGCCAGCAGTCTAGGGGGGGTTGAAGCAGAGACCCAGTACTTC.

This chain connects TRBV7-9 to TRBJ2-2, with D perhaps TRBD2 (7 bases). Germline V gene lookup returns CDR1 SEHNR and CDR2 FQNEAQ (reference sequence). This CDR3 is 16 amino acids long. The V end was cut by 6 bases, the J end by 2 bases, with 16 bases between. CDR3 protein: CASRYAGALNTGELFF. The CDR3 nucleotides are TGTGCCAGCAGATACGCGGGGGCCTTAAACACCGGGGAGCTGTTTTTT.

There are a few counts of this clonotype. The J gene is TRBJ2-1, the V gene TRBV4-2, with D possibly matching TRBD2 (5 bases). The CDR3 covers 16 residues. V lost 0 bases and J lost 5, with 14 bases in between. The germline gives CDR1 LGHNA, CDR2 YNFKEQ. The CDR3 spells CASSQDRRGRDNEQFF. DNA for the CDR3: TGTGCCAGCAGCCAAGACAGGCGCGGGCGCGACAATGAGCAGTTCTTC.

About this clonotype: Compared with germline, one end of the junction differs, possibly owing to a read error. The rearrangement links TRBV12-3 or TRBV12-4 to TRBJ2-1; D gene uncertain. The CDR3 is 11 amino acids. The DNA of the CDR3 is TGTGCCAGCATCTCCTACAGTGAGCAGTTCTTC. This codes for CASISYSEQFF.